The source of this T cell receptor beta chain is a study of CD8 T cells in Susac syndrome. Study-wide results and limits: The number of individuals included in the study's TCR sequencing and HLA analysis was acknowledged as relatively small.

Details on this clonotype: Its antigen is undetermined.

Roughly 0.45 to 1 ug RNA was reverse transcribed with random hexamers. Multiplex PCR with immunoSEQ amplified the TCR beta CDR3 across 54 Vbeta and 13 Jbeta. TCRdb independently ran MiXCR on the immunoSEQ multiplex PCR reads; one entry per CDR3 protein. Of more than 130,000 distinct CDR3 sequences listed, 90% to 95% are singletons. Blood CD8+ and CD4+ T cells underwent high-throughput TCR beta sequencing. The TEMRA cells underwent FACS enrichment, while the CD8+ and CD4+ T cells underwent negative isolation. Looked up from germline, CDR1 is DFQATT and CDR2 is SNEGSKA (reference sequence). CDR3 size: 15 residues. The V end lost 6 bases, the J end lost 3 bases, and 18 bases lay between the germline ends.

The TCR sequence derives from a human donor in good health. The specimen was CD8+ T cells from PBMCs. V gene TRBV20-1 combines with J gene TRBJ2-1; D might be TRBD2 (5 bases). The CDR3 loop reads CSATLNGVDYNEQFF. CDR3 DNA: TGCAGTGCAACACTCAACGGGGTAGACTACAATGAGCAGTTCTTC.